Reported below is one T cell receptor (beta chain). The antigen remains unidentified. V lost 0 bases and J lost 4; bases outside the gene matches: 11. The germline CDR1 and CDR2 sequences are SGDLS and YYNGEE. The CDR3 totals 18 residues. These data come from a study of beta chain features in type 1 diabetes. Expressed TCRB transcripts were sequenced because the entire RNA isolate underwent reverse transcription. The data were produced by immunoSEQ multiplex PCR, yet TCRdb's version contains in-frame clones alone and is incomplete. The repertoire includes 160,000 or so clones, around 63% of them detected once, and 0.08% to 0.1% sits in the top ten. Study-wide results and caveats: Moderately but significantly shorter TCRB CDR3s were found in Type 1 diabetes patients in all four CD4+ subsets. Shorter templates might be favored by PCR, equally in patients and controls.

This sequence joins TRBV9 and TRBJ2-1, with 9 bases matching TRBD2. Sequenced material: naive CD4+ T cells from blood. The TCR originated in a man aged 25-45 years with type 1 diabetes. CDR3 amino acids: CASSVDGPAGGLYNEQFF. The CDR3 DNA is TGTGCCAGCAGCGTAGACGGTCCAGCGGGGGGACTATACAATGAGCAGTTCTTC.